A single sample is the source of the 21 T cell receptor beta chains below, sequenced in a study of PD-L1 blockade in urothelial cancer (dated by TCRdb to the late 2010s). Taken with the paper, the label for time point translates to: peripheral blood 6 weeks after treatment start. Libraries were prepared through the immunoSEQ multiplex PCR assay. The table was pulled from immuneACCESS by TCRdb, which kept in-frame rearrangements only. Such tables lose some clones; where checked, under half of the loss comes from unresolved V genes, and the rest has no known cause. The sample records just under 45,000 clones, 83% of which are singletons. In total, the top ten clones hold around 15% of the sample. The sequencing here drew on PBMCs, taken around atezolizumab (anti-PD-L1) treatment. Receptors originate from a man between 60 and 75 years old with urothelial cancer.

The genes are TRBV28 and TRBJ2-2; 12 bases map to TRBD1. The germline CDR1 and CDR2 sequences are MDHEN and SYDVKM. V was pared by 5 bases and J by 7 bases, with 8 bases of the junction left unmatched. The CDR3 extends over 16 amino acids. CDR3 in amino acids: CASSRPGQGAIGELFF. DNA of the CDR3: TGTGCCAGCAGTCGTCCGGGACAGGGGGCAATCGGGGAGCTGTTTTTT. Full variable domain (remainder filled in from reference TRBV28 and TRBJ2-2): DVKVTQSSRYLVKRTGEKVFLECVQDMDHENMFWYRQDPGLGLRLIYFSYDVKMKEKGDIPEGYSVSREKKERFSLILESASTNQTSMYLCASSRPGQGAIGELFFGEGSRLTVL.

The chain couples TRBV28 to TRBJ1-1; 9 bases match TRBD1. This CDR3 region has 14 residues. Germline CDR1 MDHEN, CDR2 SYDVKM. V was pared by 5 bases and J by 7 bases, with 8 bases of the junction left unmatched. CDR3 protein: CASSVIQGAVEAFF. The CDR3 DNA reads as TGTGCCAGCAGTGTAATACAGGGGGCGGTTGAAGCTTTCTTT.

This chain uses TRBV10-3 with TRBJ1-5, with 7 bases that match TRBD1. CDR1 ENHRY and CDR2 SYGVKD come from the germline V gene. The junction had 6 bases not matched to a gene; V was cut back by 0 bases and J by 1 base. The CDR3 is 17 residues long. CDR3 nucleotides: TGTGCCATCAGTGAGTCGATAAACAGGGGAAGCAATCAGCCCCAGCATTTT. Its protein is CAISESINRGSNQPQHF.

The J gene is TRBJ2-7, the V gene TRBV28; 7 bases line up with TRBD1. The germline gives CDR1 MDHEN, CDR2 SYDVKM. This CDR3 is 14 amino acids long. J lost 3 bases, V lost 5 bases, and 7 bases had no gene match. This CDR3 reads CASSATGSDYEQYF. In DNA, the CDR3 is TGTGCCAGCAGTGCGACAGGGTCAGACTACGAGCAGTACTTC.

The chain is built from TRBV19 and TRBJ2-2, with 9 nucleotides matching TRBD1. Unmatched junction bases numbered 7, after V lost 3 bases and J lost 5 bases. This CDR3 has 16 residues. The germline gives CDR1 LNHDA, CDR2 SQIVND (reference sequence). The DNA for the CDR3 is TGTGCCAGTAGTATGGGGGACAGGGCCGGGACCGGGGAGCTGTTTTTT. Protein: CASSMGDRAGTGELFF.

This clone was picked up one time. This chain links TRBV28 with TRBJ1-5; D is unresolved. V dropped 3 bases and J dropped 0 bases, with 9 bases sitting between them. Germline CDR1 is MDHEN and CDR2 is SYDVKM. The CDR3 totals 15 residues. Written as DNA, the CDR3 is TGTGCCAGCAGTTTGCTGAGGGATAGCAATCAGCCCCAGCATTTT. This sequence encodes CASSLLRDSNQPQHF.

The chain has TRBV5-6 and TRBJ2-5, with 12 positions matching TRBD1. The CDR3 has 17 residues. V was pared by 5 bases and J by 4 bases, with 12 bases of the junction left unmatched. Germline values: CDR1 SGHDT, CDR2 YYEEEE. CDR3 region: CASRTYTGTGGAETQYF. The CDR3 region has the DNA TGTGCCAGCAGAACGTACACCGGGACAGGGGGCGCAGAGACCCAGTACTTC.

This chain links TRBV2 with TRBJ2-3; possibly TRBD1 for D (5 bases). This CDR3 comprises 13 residues. The germline V gene has CDR1 SNHLY and CDR2 FYNNEI. V was cut by 4 bases and J by 5 bases, with 10 bases left in between. The CDR3 region is CASSGSREDTQYF. The CDR3 DNA sequence: TGTGCCAGCAGTGGTAGCAGGGAAGATACGCAGTATTTT.

The chain employs TRBV5-5 and TRBJ2-3; D is undetermined. There are 12 residues in the CDR3. The V end was cut by 3 bases, the J end by 6 bases, with 8 bases between. Germline values: CDR1 SGHKS, CDR2 YYEKEE (reference sequence). CDR3 residues: CASSSGWDTQYF. The CDR3 DNA reads as TGTGCCAGCAGCTCCGGGTGGGATACGCAGTATTTT.

V usage is TRBV10-3 and J usage is TRBJ1-2; 7 positions agree with TRBD1. CDR1 and CDR2 (germline): ENHRY, SYGVKD. CDR3 length: 15 residues. J gave up 2 bases and V 6 bases, and 9 bases lay outside the gene matches. CDR3 sequence: CAISQKGQENYGYTF. CDR3 bases: TGTGCCATCAGCCAGAAAGGACAGGAGAACTATGGCTACACCTTC.

The chain combines TRBV5-6 with TRBJ1-2; D is unclear. Germline CDR1 and CDR2: SGHDT and YYEEEE. Trimming stripped 0 bases from V and 3 bases from J, with 3 bases between. This CDR3 spans 12 amino acids. CDR3 residues: CASSLGDYGYTF. The DNA of the CDR3 is TGTGCCAGCAGCTTGGGAGACTATGGCTACACCTTC.

The chain links TRBV30 to TRBJ1-2, with 7 positions matching TRBD1. CDR1 GTSNPN and CDR2 SVGIG come from the germline V gene (reference sequence). Trimming removed 0 bases from V and 5 bases from J; junction bases left unmatched: 6. The CDR3 consists of 14 residues. The CDR3 DNA reads TGTGCCTGGAGTGTACGGAGGGGGCTGTATGGCTACACCTTC. The encoded protein is CAWSVRRGLYGYTF.

This clone is a singleton in its sample. The chain carries TRBV5-6 and TRBJ2-5; TRBD2 agrees at 12 bases. The CDR3 totals 16 residues. Germline loops: CDR1 SGHDT, CDR2 YYEEEE. V lost 0 bases, J lost 5 bases, and 5 bases stayed unmatched. This chain's CDR3 is CASSLGLAGGPETQYF. The CDR3, as DNA: TGTGCCAGCAGCTTGGGTCTAGCGGGGGGGCCGGAGACCCAGTACTTC.

This chain links TRBV2 with TRBJ1-1, with 9 bases lining up with TRBD1. V trimming: 7 bases; J trimming: 5 bases; junction bases outside the gene matches: 17. This CDR3 has 17 amino acids. The germline gives CDR1 SNHLY, CDR2 FYNNEI. For the CDR3, the DNA is TGTGCCAGCACCACAGGGCCCCCCGGGACAGGGATTACTGAAGCTTTCTTT. Translating gives CASTTGPPGTGITEAFF.

The rearrangement uses TRBV9 and TRBJ1-1, with a possible D match to TRBD1 (5 bases). The CDR3 runs to 16 residues. V was clipped by 4 bases and J by 2 bases, with 18 bases between them. Germline V gives CDR1 SGDLS, CDR2 YYNGEE. This chain's CDR3 is CASSFQGGVTNTEAFF. The CDR3 DNA sequence: TGTGCCAGCAGCTTCCAGGGAGGGGTCACTAACACTGAAGCTTTCTTT.

V and J are TRBV15 and TRBJ1-2, with D unresolved. The length of the CDR3 is 14 residues. V was pared by 3 bases and J by 2 bases, with 10 bases between. The germline gives CDR1 LNHNV, CDR2 YYDKDF (reference sequence). The CDR3 sequence: CATSSLLFNYGYTF. Written as DNA, the CDR3 is TGTGCCACCAGCAGTCTTCTCTTCAACTATGGCTACACCTTC.

The chain links TRBV19 to TRBJ1-2; D perhaps matches TRBD1 (5 bases). The CDR3 contains 13 residues. Trimming took off 6 bases at V and 8 bases at J, with 16 bases between the two ends. Germline V CDR1 and CDR2: LNHDA, SQIVND (reference sequence). The CDR3 region is CASRTTGDGGYTF. In DNA form, the CDR3 reads TGTGCCAGTAGAACTACAGGTGATGGGGGCTACACCTTC.

The chain employs TRBV9 and TRBJ1-5; TRBD1 matches 8 bases. The CDR3 has 16 residues. V trimming: 0 bases; J trimming: 7 bases; junction bases outside the gene matches: 9. Germline assignment: CDR1 SGDLS and CDR2 YYNGEE. The CDR3 protein is CASSVEQGDFRQPQHF. CDR3 nucleotide sequence: TGTGCCAGCAGCGTAGAACAGGGGGATTTTAGGCAGCCCCAGCATTTT.

The CDR3, as DNA: TGTGCCAGCAGCTTAGACACGGGAGCCGTAAGTTTGGCCCAGCATTTT. Translating it yields CASSLDTGAVSLAQHF. The rearrangement uses TRBV7-2 and TRBJ1-5; D is unresolved. The CDR3 has 16 amino acids. Germline CDR1 reads SGHTA; CDR2 reads FQGNSA. V lost 1 base and J lost 11, with 21 bases in between.

The chain recombines TRBV2 with TRBJ2-7; tentative D call: TRBD1 (7 bases). The germline V gene has CDR1 SNHLY and CDR2 FYNNEI. The CDR3 has 14 amino acids. Trimming cost V 6 bases and J 4 bases, with 16 bases left between them. The chain's CDR3 is CASREGAGMYEQYF. CDR3 in DNA: TGTGCCAGCAGGGAGGGGGCCGGAATGTACGAGCAGTACTTC.

This chain connects TRBV7-9 to TRBJ2-7; the match to TRBD1 covers 10 bases. V gave up 4 bases and J gave up 4 bases; unmatched junction bases: 10. The CDR3 has 16 residues. Germline V gene sequence: CDR1 SEHNR, CDR2 FQNEAQ (reference sequence). The CDR3 DNA reads as TGTGCCAGCAGCTCCAGACCGGGACAGGGGTCATACGAGCAGTACTTC. As protein: CASSSRPGQGSYEQYF.